The sequence of this T cell receptor (beta chain) was determined in a study of cytomegalovirus exposure and HLA in healthy donors. Both 60 Vbeta primers and 13 Jbeta primers went into the PCR. The repertoire was sequenced with immunoSEQ multiplex PCR; TCRdb's copy has only in-frame clones and lacks some. The data contain some 180,000 clones, approximately 80% of them seen just once; the ten biggest clones take up roughly 2.7%. The CDR3 is 13 amino acids. Trimming cost V 1 base and J 7 bases, with 8 bases left between them. In germline, CDR1 is MNHNS, CDR2 SASEGT. A note on this clone: Its cognate antigen is unknown.

Study-wide results and caveats: Sequencing depth across donors, presence/absence analyses assumed, was roughly uniform.

This rearrangement joins TRBV6-1 to TRBJ1-5; no reliable D call. The origin of this receptor is a female donor in good health and CMV-seronegative. Material for sequencing was PBMCs. CDR3 nucleotides: TGTGCCAGCAGTGAAGGAGGGCGACAGCCCCAGCATTTT. Translated: CASSEGGRQPQHF.